These 10 T cell receptor beta chains were all obtained from the same sample, sequenced in a study of CD4 T cells in relation to SARS-CoV-2 and coronaviruses. Measured with immunoSEQ multiplex PCR; TCRdb has only the in-frame clones, and not every one. Altogether 20,000 or so clones are present, just over 65% being singletons, with the ten largest covering about 20%. Before the COVID-19 pandemic, during about 2011-2018, CD4+ T cells were taken from unexposed donors. The cells were cultured for 9 to 11 days before CD4+ T cells were isolated. The antigens of these receptors remain unknown. The sample taken for sequencing was CD4+ T cells from PBMCs, cultured in vitro. These receptors were obtained from a human donor in good health.

The V gene is TRBV7-8, the J gene TRBJ2-2, with 13 bases matching TRBD2. The CDR3 spans 19 residues. Germline V gives CDR1 SGHVS, CDR2 FQNEAQ. Trimming cost V 1 base and J 4 bases; bases outside gene matches: 9. The CDR3 DNA is TGTGCCAGCAGCTTAGGACTAGCGGGGGGCCGCTTTAGCACCGGGGAGCTGTTTTTT. Translation: CASSLGLAGGRFSTGELFF.

V and J are TRBV6-6 and TRBJ1-3; 7 bases are a match to TRBD1. This CDR3 has 16 residues. Germline-derived CDR1 and CDR2 are MNHNY and SVGAGI (reference sequence). V was clipped by 6 bases and J by 1 base; unmatched bases: 9. The CDR3 DNA is TGTGCCAGCAGAGCCCGGGACAGTCTTTCTGGAAACACCATATATTTT. Translated: CASRARDSLSGNTIYF.

V is TRBV19 and J is TRBJ1-1; D is perhaps TRBD1 (6 bases). The CDR3 totals 14 residues. The germline V gene encodes CDR1 LNHDA and CDR2 SQIVND (reference sequence). The V end lost 6 bases, the J end lost 11 bases, and 22 bases lay between the germline ends. CDR3 protein: CASREESRGKVAFF. As DNA, the CDR3 is TGTGCCAGTAGAGAGGAGTCCAGGGGAAAAGTCGCTTTCTTT. Variable domain in full (rest from reference TRBV19 and TRBJ1-1): DGGITQSPKYLFRKEGQNVTLSCEQNLNHDAMYWYRQDPGQGLRLIYYSQIVNDFQKGDIAEGYSVSREKKESFPLTVTSAQKNPTAFYLCASREESRGKVAFFGQGTRLTVV.

V is TRBV7-9 and J is TRBJ2-7; no firm D call. CDR3 length: 13 residues. Trimming took 5 bases from V and 1 from J, leaving 9 bases between them. The germline gives CDR1 SEHNR, CDR2 FQNEAQ (reference sequence). The DNA for the CDR3 is TGTGCCAGCAGCCAGACGTCTTCCTACGAGCAGTACTTC. It yields the protein CASSQTSSYEQYF. Looking up the rest from reference TRBV7-9 and TRBJ2-7 gives the full variable domain: DTGVSQNPRHKITKRGQNVTFRCDPISEHNRLYWYRQTLGQGPEFLTYFQNEAQLEKSRLLSDRFSAERPKGSFSTLEIQRTEQGDSAMYLCASSQTSSYEQYFGPGTRLTVT.

The chain employs TRBV6-5 and TRBJ2-7; D is undetermined. The V end lost 2 bases, the J end lost 3 bases, and 11 bases lay between the germline ends. Germline V CDR1 and CDR2: MNHEY, SVGAGI. The CDR3 contains 14 residues. This CDR3 reads CASSYTARGYEQYF. The DNA for the CDR3 is TGTGCCAGCAGTTACACTGCCCGCGGCTACGAGCAGTACTTC.

This chain uses TRBV19 with TRBJ1-2; 8 bases map to TRBD1. In germline, CDR1 is LNHDA, CDR2 SQIVND (reference sequence). This CDR3 spans 16 amino acids. J was trimmed by 5 bases and V by 5 bases; bases with no gene match: 13. In DNA form, the CDR3 reads TGTGCCAGTAGTCCCTCCTGGACAGGGCTTTTTTATGGCTACACCTTC. It codes for CASSPSWTGLFYGYTF.

This rearrangement joins TRBV21-1 to TRBJ1-1. TRBV21-1 is flagged as a pseudogene. The CDR3 sequence is 15 residues long. The CDR3 reads CASSSPGEMNTEAFF. In DNA, the CDR3 is TGTGCCAGCAGCAGTCCCGGGGAAATGAACACTGAAGCTTTCTTT.

The V gene is TRBV5-4, the J gene TRBJ1-2; D unclear. The CDR3 runs to 15 residues. Trimming left V 0 bases short and J 4 bases short, with 13 bases between. CDR1 is SGHNT, CDR2 YYREEE, per germline (reference sequence). CDR3 residues: CASSLEAGRGYGYTF. Here the CDR3 DNA reads TGTGCCAGCAGCTTGGAAGCCGGACGAGGCTATGGCTACACCTTC.

The gene calls are TRBV19 and TRBJ1-5, with 8 bases fitting TRBD1. Germline loops: CDR1 LNHDA, CDR2 SQIVND (reference sequence). V trimming: 5 bases; J trimming: 2 bases; junction bases outside the gene matches: 8. This CDR3 region has 16 residues. This CDR3 is CASSDQGAAGNQPQHF. The CDR3 nucleotides read TGTGCCAGTAGTGATCAGGGGGCTGCGGGCAATCAGCCCCAGCATTTT.

The chain recombines TRBV7-9 with TRBJ2-5; 7 positions match TRBD1. This CDR3 region has 14 residues. Germline V CDR1 and CDR2: SEHNR, FQNEAQ (reference sequence). V lost 4 bases and J lost 9; bases outside the gene matches: 11. For the CDR3, the DNA is TGTGCCAGCAGCTACGGACAGGCCGTGGTGTCCCAGTACTTC. Translation: CASSYGQAVVSQYF.